This paragraph reports one TCR beta chain. Its antigen remains unidentified. These data are taken from a study of STAT3 mutations in large granular lymphocyte leukemia. Study information: Roughly 37% of treated T-LGLL patients showed hematologic response to immunosuppression. Study results and caveats: In T-cell large granular lymphocyte leukemia, about half of patients showed multiple immunodominant subclonotypes. TCR clonotype switching after therapy occurred in about 35% of the 18 patients.

V lost 1 base, J lost 0 bases, and 2 bases stayed unmatched. Germline assignment: CDR1 SGHRS and CDR2 YFSETQ. The CDR3 extends over 16 amino acids. Sequencing used immunoSEQ multiplex PCR; TCRdb keeps in-frame clones, though not all of them. The sample shows roughly 10,000 clones, around 90% of them seen only once. Specimen: peripheral blood mononuclear cells. V is TRBV5-1 and J is TRBJ2-2, with 8 nucleotides matching TRBD2. The sequence derives from a man in his 60s with T-cell large granular lymphocyte leukemia. Some clones in this sample may be carry-over from other donors' samples. CDR3 DNA sequence: TGCGCCAGCAGCTTGTCGGGAGGGTCGAACACCGGGGAGCTGTTTTTT. Translated, it gives CASSLSGGSNTGELFF.